These 18 T cell receptor beta chains came from one sample sequenced in a study of T cell responses to AZD1222 COVID-19 vaccine. Only in-frame clones appear in the TCRdb table, and some are missing; sequencing was by immunoSEQ multiplex PCR. The sample consists of around 200,000 clones, approximately 86% of them appearing once. The starting material was peripheral blood, obtained on day 0 of AZD1222 vaccination. These receptor sequences come from an adult in good health.

This clone was counted a single time. Here the CDR3 DNA reads TGTGCCTGGAGTGTTACAGGGAGAGACTATGGCTACACCTTC. Its translation: CAWSVTGRDYGYTF. The chain links TRBV30 to TRBJ1-2, with D possibly matching TRBD1 (6 bases). CDR1 is GTSNPN, CDR2 SVGIG, per germline (reference sequence). The CDR3 has 14 residues. The V gene lost 0 bases and the J gene lost 3 bases, with 11 bases spanning the gap.

The chain couples TRBV5-1 to TRBJ2-3, with D unclear. CDR1 and CDR2 from the germline V gene are SGHRS and YFSETQ. There are 12 residues in the CDR3. V was cut by 0 bases and J by 6 bases, with 5 bases left in between. The CDR3 nucleotides are TGCGCCAGCAGCTTGGGTGTGGATACGCAGTATTTT. It yields the protein CASSLGVDTQYF.

The rearrangement uses TRBV6-5 and TRBJ1-1; D is undetermined. Looked up from germline, CDR1 is MNHEY and CDR2 is SVGAGI. The length of the CDR3 is 14 residues. The V and J ends lost 2 bases and 4 bases respectively, with 11 bases between them. The CDR3 nucleotides are TGTGCCAGCAGTTACCGGTCTATGGGCACTGAAGCTTTCTTT. Its translation: CASSYRSMGTEAFF.

The V call is TRBV10-3, the J call TRBJ1-1; unclear D gene. This CDR3 contains 13 residues. Per the germline V gene, CDR1 is ENHRY and CDR2 is SYGVKD. Trimming took 8 bases from V and 0 from J, leaving 10 bases between them. The CDR3 DNA reads as TGTGCCATCGGGAATTCCATGAACACTGAAGCTTTCTTT. Its protein product is CAIGNSMNTEAFF.

V usage is TRBV30 and J usage is TRBJ1-6; possibly TRBD1 for D (6 bases). The CDR3 runs to 16 residues. The germline V gene encodes CDR1 GTSNPN and CDR2 SVGIG (reference sequence). Between the trimmed V and J ends, which lost 2 bases and 8 bases, there was a span of 19 bases. CDR3 bases: TGTGCCTGGAGTCCTCCCAGGGGCGCCCGGGATTCACCCCTCCACTTT. This sequence encodes CAWSPPRGARDSPLHF. Filled out from reference TRBV30 and TRBJ1-6, the complete variable domain reads SQTIHQWPATLVQPVGSPLSLECTVEGTSNPNLYWYRQAAGRGLQLLFYSVGIGQISSEVPQNLSASRPQDRQFILSSKKLLLSDSGFYLCAWSPPRGARDSPLHFGNGTRLTVT.

The J gene is TRBJ2-3, the V gene TRBV24-1; D is perhaps TRBD1 or TRBD2 (5 bases each). The CDR3 length is 16 residues. The V and J ends lost 0 bases and 1 base respectively, with 10 bases between them. CDR1 KGHDR and CDR2 SFDVKD come from the germline V gene. CDR3 amino acids: CATSDLGGLRTDTQYF. As DNA, the CDR3 is TGTGCCACCAGTGATTTGGGGGGTTTACGCACAGATACGCAGTATTTT.

This clone has a single count. The CDR3 spells CASSEGIDNSPLHF. The CDR3, as DNA: TGTGCCAGCAGCGAAGGGATCGATAATTCACCCCTCCACTTT. This chain connects TRBV9 to TRBJ1-6; D gene uncertain. The CDR3 runs to 14 residues. Looked up from germline, CDR1 is SGDLS and CDR2 is YYNGEE. V lost 3 bases to trimming and J lost 5 bases, with 9 bases between them.

The chain links TRBV7-2 to TRBJ1-1, with D tentatively TRBD1 (6 bases). The germline CDR1 and CDR2 sequences are SGHTA and FQGNSA. The CDR3 is 15 amino acids. Trimming left V 5 bases short and J 0 bases short, with 13 bases between. This chain's CDR3 is CASSPRTVMNTEAFF. CDR3 DNA sequence: TGTGCCAGCAGCCCACGGACAGTAATGAACACTGAAGCTTTCTTT.

This rearrangement joins TRBV19 to TRBJ2-3; D is perhaps TRBD1 (7 bases). From germline, CDR1 is LNHDA and CDR2 SQIVND (reference sequence). This CDR3 region has 17 residues. The V gene lost 3 bases and the J gene lost 2 bases, with 18 bases spanning the gap. In DNA, the CDR3 is TGTGCCAGTAGTATGGGGACAGTTTGGAGGGACACAGATACGCAGTATTTT. This sequence encodes CASSMGTVWRDTDTQYF. The full variable domain, its missing parts supplied by reference TRBV19 and TRBJ2-3, is DGGITQSPKYLFRKEGQNVTLSCEQNLNHDAMYWYRQDPGQGLRLIYYSQIVNDFQKGDIAEGYSVSREKKESFPLTVTSAQKNPTAFYLCASSMGTVWRDTDTQYFGPGTRLTVL.

This chain connects TRBV28 to TRBJ1-2; TRBD1 matches 10 bases. The CDR3 totals 15 residues. The trim removed 7 bases at V and 5 bases at J, leaving 10 bases unmatched. The germline gives CDR1 MDHEN, CDR2 SYDVKM. As DNA, the CDR3 is TGTGCCAGCATCTTCGGGGACAGGGGCGGATATGGCTACACCTTC. Its protein product is CASIFGDRGGYGYTF.

V usage is TRBV28 and J usage is TRBJ2-7; tentatively, D is TRBD1 (5 bases). Germline CDR1 MDHEN, CDR2 SYDVKM. The CDR3 spans 15 residues. Between the trimmed V and J ends, which lost 6 bases and 3 bases, there was a span of 18 bases. This chain's CDR3 is CASSQWDRGYYEQYF. The CDR3 DNA reads as TGTGCCAGCAGCCAGTGGGATAGGGGCTACTACGAGCAGTACTTC.

The V gene is TRBV27, the J gene TRBJ1-1; D is unresolved. The CDR3 totals 14 residues. Germline V CDR1 and CDR2: MNHEY, SMNVEV (reference sequence). Trimming left V 3 bases short and J 3 bases short, with 11 bases between. The CDR3 loop is CASSFHSTDTEAFF. The CDR3 DNA sequence: TGTGCCAGCAGTTTTCACTCGACGGACACTGAAGCTTTCTTT.

The rearrangement uses TRBV5-4 and TRBJ2-2; D unresolved. Trimming took 0 bases from V and 7 from J, leaving 19 bases between them. CDR3 length equals 17 residues. Germline CDR1 reads SGHNT; CDR2 reads YYREEE (reference sequence). CDR3 sequence reads: CASSLGPHGFSSGELFF. The CDR3 DNA is TGTGCCAGCAGCTTGGGGCCCCATGGGTTTTCTAGCGGGGAGCTGTTTTTT.

The J gene is TRBJ1-5, the V gene TRBV30; 9 bases agree with TRBD1. Germline V gene lookup returns CDR1 GTSNPN and CDR2 SVGIG (reference sequence). J was trimmed by 2 bases and V by 2 bases; bases with no gene match: 16. This CDR3 has 19 amino acids. The CDR3 protein is CAWSQWRIDRGDGNQPQHF. The CDR3 bases are TGTGCCTGGAGTCAATGGAGGATAGACAGGGGGGATGGCAATCAGCCCCAGCATTTT.

The genes are TRBV19 and TRBJ1-6; maybe TRBD1 (6 bases). Trimming removed 6 bases from V and 2 bases from J, with 11 bases in between. This CDR3 has 15 amino acids. The germline V gene has CDR1 LNHDA and CDR2 SQIVND (reference sequence). In DNA form, the CDR3 reads TGTGCCAGTAGGGGGGCTGGCGCCTATAATTCACCCCTCCACTTT. Amino acid sequence: CASRGAGAYNSPLHF.

The chain links TRBV14 to TRBJ1-2; D is unresolved. CDR1 and CDR2 (germline): SGHDN, FVKESK. This CDR3 contains 13 residues. Trimming pared 0 bases from V and 10 bases from J, leaving 12 bases between. CDR3 sequence: CASSQEVDNSYTF. CDR3 DNA sequence: TGTGCCAGCAGCCAAGAGGTTGACAATTCCTACACCTTC. Complete variable domain (other parts from reference TRBV14 and TRBJ1-2): EAGVTQFPSHSVIEKGQTVTLRCDPISGHDNLYWYRRVMGKEIKFLLHFVKESKQDESGMPNNRFLAERTGGTYSTLKVQPAELEDSGVYFCASSQEVDNSYTFGSGTRLTVV.

J is TRBJ2-4 and V is TRBV19, with D perhaps TRBD1 (6 bases). CDR1 and CDR2 from the germline V gene are LNHDA and SQIVND (reference sequence). V dropped 9 bases and J dropped 3 bases, with 21 bases sitting between them. The CDR3 spans 16 residues. CDR3 sequence (DNA): TGTGCCAGCCGAGGACAGCCGCCCTCTGTCAAAAACATTCAGTACTTC. Protein product: CASRGQPPSVKNIQYF.

The genes are TRBV5-1 and TRBJ2-1; the match to TRBD2 covers 13 bases. This CDR3 has 17 amino acids. Trimming took 4 bases from V and 7 from J; bases not matched to a gene: 11. Germline V gene data show CDR1 as SGHRS and CDR2 as YFSETQ. This CDR3 reads CASSKEGTSGVRNEQFF. CDR3 DNA sequence: TGCGCCAGCAGCAAAGAAGGGACTAGCGGGGTTCGGAATGAGCAGTTCTTC.